This TCR beta chain was identified in a study of T cells in Graves' hyperthyroidism and ophthalmopathy. Study-level findings and limits: Most expanded thyroid clonotypes above 0.001 recurred in blood. The model made its ophthalmopathy prediction, and onset followed a median 6.5 months later.

Only a few counts were recorded for this clonotype. Antigen: not known. There are 18 residues in the CDR3. Unmatched junction bases numbered 11, after V lost 5 bases and J lost 0 bases. The V gene's germline CDR1 is SGHVS and CDR2 FNYEAQ. With a duration under 2 months, the hyperthyroidism was newly diagnosed in patients aged 18 to 65. Clinical symptoms, serum thyroxine and TRAb, thyroid ultrasound and orbital computed tomography were used for the diagnoses. The CDR3 regions of TCR beta were amplified from RNA transcripts. First-round RT-PCR of the TCR CDR3 relied on the HTBI primer set. From the multiplex PCR reads, TCRdb called clonotypes with MiXCR, one entry per CDR3 protein. Of about 720,000 distinct CDR3 sequences detected, around 20% appear once; the ten largest clones hold 16%.

The chain employs TRBV7-6 and TRBJ1-4; 8 bases agree with TRBD1. This TCR was recovered from a woman in her 50s with Graves' hyperthyroidism that later progressed to Graves' ophthalmopathy. Sequencing used blood. This chain's CDR3 is CASSRFNRGYSTNEKLFF. CDR3 nucleotides: TGTGCCAGCAGCCGCTTTAACAGGGGGTACTCAACTAATGAAAAACTGTTTTTT. Full variable domain (rest looked up from reference TRBV7-6 and TRBJ1-4): GAGVSQSPRYKVTKRGQDVALRCDPISGHVSLYWYRQALGQGPEFLTYFNYEAQQDKSGLPNDRFSAERPEGSISTLTIQRTEQRDSAMYRCASSRFNRGYSTNEKLFFGSGTQLSVL.